These 31 T cell receptor beta chains share one sample of origin, sequenced in a study of blood T cell repertoires in COVID-19. Profiled with immunoSEQ multiplex PCR; TCRdb holds only in-frame clones, not every one. The sample has 300,000 to 400,000 clones, approximately 87% seen once. The source material was PBMCs or T cells enriched from blood (not recorded which). The receptors originated from a woman aged 30 to 39 with acute COVID-19.

The CDR3 here is CAGGGRGELFF. CDR3 sequence (DNA): TGTGCTGGGGGCGGCCGGGGGGAGCTGTTTTTT. The chain recombines TRBV30 with TRBJ2-2; D may be TRBD1 (6 bases). The CDR3 has 11 residues. Germline V gives CDR1 GTSNPN, CDR2 SVGIG (reference sequence). Looking up the rest from reference TRBV30 and TRBJ2-2 gives the full variable domain: SQTIHQWPATLVQPVGSPLSLECTVEGTSNPNLYWYRQAAGRGLQLLFYSVGIGQISSEVPQNLSASRPQDRQFILSSKKLLLSDSGFYLCAGGGRGELFFGEGSRLTVL.

The rearrangement joins TRBV7-5 to TRBJ1-5; the D segment call TRBD1 is taken from the table without a DNA check. TRBV7-5 is listed as a pseudogene. The CDR3 runs to 20 residues. The DNA for the CDR3 is TGTGTCAGAAGCATAGGAAGTAGGGCAGGGGGCGCGAGTCAGGATCAGCCCCAGCATTTT. Translated, it gives CVRSIGSRAGGASQDQPQHF.

V is TRBV30 and J is TRBJ2-2; TRBD2 matches at 11 bases. J gave up 4 bases and V 5 bases, and 6 bases lay outside the gene matches. Germline values: CDR1 GTSNPN, CDR2 SVGIG (reference sequence). CDR3 length equals 15 residues. CDR3: CAWGSGGAGTGELFF. CDR3 coding DNA: TGTGCCTGGGGTAGCGGGGGGGCCGGCACCGGGGAGCTGTTTTTT.

This sequence joins TRBV5-5 and TRBJ2-2; maybe TRBD2 (5 bases). Germline V gene lookup returns CDR1 SGHKS and CDR2 YYEKEE (reference sequence). The CDR3 contains 16 residues. With 2 bases removed from V and 0 bases from J, the gap between germline ends came to 11 bases. In nucleotides, the CDR3 is TGTGCCAGCAGCTTTGAGGGCGGAACGAACACCGGGGAGCTGTTTTTT. It is translated as CASSFEGGTNTGELFF.

The chain employs TRBV4-2 and TRBJ2-1, with D perhaps TRBD2 (5 bases). Germline CDR1 is LGHNA and CDR2 is YNFKEQ. The germline V and J ends were trimmed by 5 bases and 3 bases, with 14 bases remaining between them. The CDR3 is 15 amino acids. The CDR3 here is CASSIGPGDYNEQFF. In DNA, the CDR3 is TGTGCCAGCAGCATTGGGCCCGGGGACTACAATGAGCAGTTCTTC.

The rearrangement uses TRBV4-1 and TRBJ2-7; D possibly corresponds to TRBD1 (5 bases). The V end lost 2 bases, the J end lost 3 bases, and 14 bases lay between the germline ends. The germline gives CDR1 MGHRA, CDR2 YSYEKL. The CDR3 runs to 15 residues. The CDR3: CASSQSPGRDYEQYF. The DNA for the CDR3 is TGCGCCAGCAGCCAATCGCCAGGGCGAGACTACGAGCAGTACTTC.

The rearrangement links TRBV19 to TRBJ1-5; the D is unclear. The CDR3 spans 18 residues. Per germline, CDR1 LNHDA and CDR2 SQIVND (reference sequence). The V end lost 3 bases, the J end lost 2 bases, and 20 bases lay between the germline ends. The CDR3: CASSIGMVAARGNQPQHF. As DNA, the CDR3 is TGTGCCAGTAGTATTGGTATGGTGGCAGCGAGGGGCAATCAGCCCCAGCATTTT.

The chain couples TRBV12-5 to TRBJ1-2; 7 bases line up with TRBD1. This CDR3 is built from 14 residues. Germline loops: CDR1 LGHNT, CDR2 FRNRAP. V was pared by 6 bases and J by 6 bases, with 10 bases of the junction left unmatched. Here the CDR3 DNA reads TGTGCTAGTGGACCCACAACAGGGGTGGATGGCTACACCTTC. Its protein is CASGPTTGVDGYTF.

This clone was seen just once. V usage is TRBV19 and J usage is TRBJ1-2; 10 nucleotides match TRBD1. J gave up 5 bases and V 8 bases, and 14 bases lay outside the gene matches. The germline gives CDR1 LNHDA, CDR2 SQIVND (reference sequence). There are 16 residues in the CDR3. CDR3 region: CASRISGQGGGYGYTF. DNA for the CDR3: TGTGCCAGTCGAATCTCCGGACAGGGGGGAGGATATGGCTACACCTTC.

The chain uses TRBV4-1 and TRBJ2-2, with 7 bases fitting TRBD1. With V trimmed by 8 bases and J by 1 base, 7 bases remained unmatched. Germline V gene data show CDR1 as MGHRA and CDR2 as YSYEKL. The CDR3 contains 15 residues. CDR3: CASGSGTENTGELFF. The CDR3 bases are TGCGCCAGCGGATCCGGGACAGAGAACACCGGGGAGCTGTTTTTT.

V gene TRBV7-9 combines with J gene TRBJ2-5; 13 bases align to TRBD2. This CDR3 is 18 amino acids long. The V and J ends lost 5 bases and 2 bases, in that order; junction bases with no gene match: 11. Germline CDR1 reads SEHNR; CDR2 reads FQNEAQ (reference sequence). The CDR3 reads CASSPPRRLAGGQETQYF. The CDR3 nucleotides are TGTGCCAGCAGCCCACCTCGGAGACTAGCGGGGGGACAAGAGACCCAGTACTTC. The full variable domain, rest sourced from reference TRBV7-9 and TRBJ2-5, is DTGVSQNPRHKITKRGQNVTFRCDPISEHNRLYWYRQTLGQGPEFLTYFQNEAQLEKSRLLSDRFSAERPKGSFSTLEIQRTEQGDSAMYLCASSPPRRLAGGQETQYFGPGTRLLVL.

The V call is TRBV6-5, the J call TRBJ2-3; D may be TRBD2 (6 bases). The CDR3 totals 14 residues. V gave up 5 bases and J gave up 7 bases, with 16 bases separating them. The germline gives CDR1 MNHEY, CDR2 SVGAGI. The CDR3 coding sequence is TGTGCCAGCAGTATGGGACTGAGCACGAATACGCAGTATTTT. Protein sequence: CASSMGLSTNTQYF.

This chain links TRBV29-1 with TRBJ2-7; 11 bases align to TRBD1. The CDR3 is made up of 16 amino acids. Germline V CDR1 and CDR2: SQVTM, ANQGSEA. The trim removed 4 bases at V and 2 bases at J, leaving 10 bases unmatched. The CDR3 DNA reads as TGCAGCGTTGTGGACCGGGACAGGGGGAGAGCCTACGAGCAGTACTTC. This encodes CSVVDRDRGRAYEQYF.

This sequence joins TRBV7-9 and TRBJ1-1, with unresolved D. CDR3 length equals 15 residues. Looked up from germline, CDR1 is SEHNR and CDR2 is FQNEAQ (reference sequence). V was clipped by 1 base and J by 0 bases, with 9 bases between them. The CDR3: CASSLVAEMNTEAFF. The CDR3 DNA reads as TGTGCCAGCAGCTTAGTAGCAGAGATGAACACTGAAGCTTTCTTT.

V usage is TRBV5-6 and J usage is TRBJ1-2, with 7 bases matching TRBD1. V lost 4 bases to trimming and J lost 0 bases; unmatched junction nucleotides: 6. This CDR3 is 15 amino acids long. From germline, CDR1 is SGHDT and CDR2 YYEEEE. This chain's CDR3 is CASSLLTGPNYGYTF. The CDR3 region has the DNA TGTGCCAGCAGCCTTCTGACAGGGCCTAACTATGGCTACACCTTC.

V gene TRBV10-1 combines with J gene TRBJ2-2; D unresolved. CDR1 and CDR2 from the germline V gene are WNHNN and SYGVQD (reference sequence). Trimming pared 7 bases from V and 2 bases from J, leaving 8 bases between. The CDR3 spans 13 residues. DNA of the CDR3: TGCGCCAGCATGCGCCCCAACACCGGGGAGCTGTTTTTT. Translated: CASMRPNTGELFF.

The J gene is TRBJ2-1, the V gene TRBV5-1; no definite D call. The CDR3 is made up of 17 amino acids. In germline, CDR1 is SGHRS, CDR2 YFSETQ. Trimming removed 0 bases from V and 0 bases from J, with 13 bases in between. CDR3 coding DNA: TGCGCCAGCAGCTTGGAAGCTTTCCCAAGCTCCTACAATGAGCAGTTCTTC. Residues: CASSLEAFPSSYNEQFF.

This chain links TRBV19 with TRBJ2-7; a possible D gene is TRBD1 (5 bases). CDR3 length: 12 amino acids. Germline values: CDR1 LNHDA, CDR2 SQIVND (reference sequence). V lost 5 bases to trimming and J lost 3 bases, with 8 bases between them. CDR3 nucleotide sequence: TGTGCCAGTAGTGGCAGGGTCTACGAGCAGTACTTC. Protein sequence: CASSGRVYEQYF.

The chain couples TRBV24-1 to TRBJ2-1, with no clear D. This CDR3 contains 14 residues. Germline-derived CDR1 and CDR2 are KGHDR and SFDVKD. V shed 1 base and J shed 2 bases, with 5 bases lying between them. The CDR3 DNA reads TGTGCCACCAGTGATTTTACAGCCTACAATGAGCAGTTCTTC. This encodes CATSDFTAYNEQFF.

The rearrangement uses TRBV27 and TRBJ1-6, with 9 positions matching TRBD1. V shed 7 bases, J shed 7 bases, and the junction held 5 bases outside the gene matches. This CDR3 has 14 amino acids. Per the germline V gene, CDR1 is MNHEY and CDR2 is SMNVEV (reference sequence). CDR3 region: CASKPGQGNSPLHF. The CDR3 DNA sequence: TGTGCCAGCAAACCGGGACAGGGAAATTCACCCCTCCACTTT.

V is TRBV29-1 and J is TRBJ1-2; D not certain. This CDR3 has 11 residues. Per germline, CDR1 SQVTM and CDR2 ANQGSEA. V was cut by 2 bases and J by 4 bases, with 5 bases left in between. CDR3: CSVESRYGYTF. In DNA, the CDR3 is TGCAGCGTTGAAAGCCGCTATGGCTACACCTTC.

The CDR3 DNA reads as TGCGCCAGCAGCCAAGACCCCCAGGGAGGTGGGTCACCCCTCCACTTT. Translation gives CASSQDPQGGGSPLHF. The chain uses TRBV4-3 and TRBJ1-6; a possible D gene is TRBD1 (5 bases). The CDR3 spans 16 residues. Trimming took off 0 bases at V and 10 bases at J, with 16 bases between the two ends. Germline V gene lookup returns CDR1 LGHNA and CDR2 YSLEER.

The chain couples TRBV10-1 to TRBJ2-7, with a possible D match to TRBD1 (6 bases). The germline V and J ends were trimmed by 0 bases and 3 bases, with 9 bases remaining between them. Germline V gene sequence: CDR1 WNHNN, CDR2 SYGVQD (reference sequence). The CDR3 length is 14 residues. CDR3 residues: CASSESQTGYEQYF. The CDR3 nucleotides read TGCGCCAGCAGTGAGTCACAGACAGGCTACGAGCAGTACTTC.

The J gene is TRBJ1-1, the V gene TRBV4-2, with TRBD1 matching over 8 bases. This CDR3 region has 14 residues. Germline CDR1 is LGHNA and CDR2 is YNFKEQ. The ends lost 1 base at V and 4 bases at J; junction bases unmatched: 2. CDR3 region: CASSQGTGRTEAFF. The CDR3 nucleotides read TGTGCCAGCAGCCAAGGGACAGGGCGCACTGAAGCTTTCTTT.

This chain connects TRBV7-3 to TRBJ2-5; possible D gene TRBD1, 6 bases. CDR1 and CDR2 (germline): SGHTA, FQGTGA. Trimming left V 0 bases short and J 2 bases short, with 22 bases between. This CDR3 spans 19 amino acids. The CDR3 region has the DNA TGTGCCAGCAGCTTAACCGCGCCAGGGGTCTGGGGAAGGCAAGAGACCCAGTACTTC. Encoded protein: CASSLTAPGVWGRQETQYF.

This clone was detected only once. The V call is TRBV19, the J call TRBJ2-7; 9 positions match TRBD1. The CDR3 consists of 14 residues. Germline CDR1 is LNHDA and CDR2 is SQIVND (reference sequence). V lost 5 bases, J lost 3 bases, and 5 bases stayed unmatched. The DNA for the CDR3 is TGTGCCAGTAGTGCTCCGGGACAGGGCTACGAGCAGTACTTC. Amino acid sequence: CASSAPGQGYEQYF.

The V call is TRBV9, the J call TRBJ2-7; 10 bases are a match to TRBD2. Germline-derived CDR1 and CDR2 are SGDLS and YYNGEE. The V segment lost 4 bases and the J segment 6 bases; nucleotides outside the gene matches: 13. The CDR3 consists of 16 residues. The CDR3 DNA reads TGTGCCAGCAGCCCAGAGGGGACTAGCGTTGGAAGCGAGCAGTACTTC. Its protein is CASSPEGTSVGSEQYF.

The chain has TRBV11-2 and TRBJ1-4, with D tentatively TRBD1 (5 bases). V was clipped by 5 bases and J by 8 bases, with 15 bases between them. CDR1 and CDR2 from the germline V gene are SGHAT and FQNNGV. The CDR3 runs to 14 residues. CDR3 sequence: CASSPRGGGEKLFF. In DNA, the CDR3 is TGTGCCAGCAGCCCCCGGGGGGGTGGCGAAAAACTGTTTTTT.

This clone appeared once. The chain has TRBV10-3 and TRBJ2-7; a weak D match, TRBD2 (6 bases). This CDR3 is built from 13 residues. Germline V lookup: CDR1 ENHRY, CDR2 SYGVKD. V was trimmed by 10 bases and J by 7 bases, leaving 20 bases between them. CDR3: CATLATFTGEQYF. Here the CDR3 DNA reads TGTGCCACTCTAGCGACCTTCACGGGGGAGCAGTACTTC.

This rearrangement joins TRBV4-1 to TRBJ2-7; 9 bases map to TRBD1. The CDR3 length is 15 residues. Germline values: CDR1 MGHRA, CDR2 YSYEKL. The V and J ends lost 1 base and 6 bases, in that order; junction bases with no gene match: 7. The CDR3 region is CASSQGGQGFGEQYF. CDR3 nucleotide sequence: TGCGCCAGCAGCCAAGGGGGACAGGGTTTTGGCGAGCAGTACTTC.

This chain links TRBV9 with TRBJ2-2; 7 bases line up with TRBD1. Germline-derived CDR1 and CDR2 are SGDLS and YYNGEE. This CDR3 spans 16 amino acids. J lost 5 bases, V lost 6 bases, and 13 bases had no gene match. The CDR3 DNA reads TGTGCCAGCACCCTAAGTGAGGGGGCGCGGACCGGGGAGCTGTTTTTT. Its protein is CASTLSEGARTGELFF.